This T cell receptor (beta chain) was recovered during a study of CD8 T cells in ankylosing spondylitis. Study-level findings and limits: Within matched ankylosing spondylitis synovial fluid, disease-linked clones were reportedly significantly enriched. A CD8+ phenotype characterized the disease-linked clones, which were relatively rare in peripheral blood.

The authors made TCR beta libraries by quantitative 5'-RACE with molecular barcodes. TCRdb used MiXCR to reprocess the 5' RACE reads, holding one entry per CDR3 protein. The data contain 350,000 to 400,000 distinct CDR3 sequences, approximately 22% of them singletons. Per the germline V gene, CDR1 is SGDLS and CDR2 is YYNGEE. Between the trimmed V and J ends, which lost 0 bases and 9 bases, there was a span of 10 bases. This CDR3 region has 14 residues. This clonotype was counted between two and nine times. The antigen is undetermined. This TCR came from a male donor with ankylosing spondylitis or in good health (not recorded which). Sequenced input: blood, either unsorted or a sorted T cell fraction (not recorded which). This chain uses TRBV9 with TRBJ1-6, with D tentatively TRBD1 (6 bases). CDR3 protein: CASSVGQASSPLHF. In nucleotides, the CDR3 is TGTGCCAGCAGCGTAGGACAGGCAAGTTCACCCCTCCACTTT.